The 7 T cell receptor beta chains below were found in one sample sequenced in a study of T cell repertoires in cytomegalovirus infection. TCRdb reprocessed the reads via MiXCR and lists one record per CDR3 protein. The table includes approximately 750,000 distinct CDR3 sequences, less than 40% detected once. Input material: PBMCs. These receptors all come from a human donor in good health (CMV status not recorded). Some clones in this sample may be carry-over from other donors' samples.

This clonotype occurred a few times. V is TRBV28 and J is TRBJ2-7, with TRBD2 as a possible D gene (6 bases). Germline V lookup: CDR1 MDHEN, CDR2 SYDVKM. Trimming stripped 5 bases from V and 3 bases from J, with 17 bases between. CDR3 length: 15 residues. CDR3: CASSIPSGSLYEQYF. The CDR3 DNA reads TGTGCCAGCAGTATCCCGAGCGGGTCTCTCTACGAGCAGTACTTC.

The genes are TRBV6-1 and TRBJ2-3; D is unclear. CDR3 size: 15 residues. The germline V gene encodes CDR1 MNHNS and CDR2 SASEGT. V was clipped by 11 bases and J by 0 bases, with 18 bases between them. DNA for the CDR3: TGTGCCGCACGACCATGGAAGACTAGCACAGATACGCAGTATTTT. Translating gives CAARPWKTSTDTQYF.

This clonotype came up once. An end of the junction differs from the germline gene, which may be a read error. The rearrangement links TRBV20-1 to TRBJ2-7; 7 nucleotides align to TRBD2. The length of the CDR3 is 16 residues. The germline V gene encodes CDR1 DFQATT and CDR2 SNEGSKA (reference sequence). The CDR3: CSARAAGLKNGYEHYF. CDR3 coding DNA: TGCAGTGCTAGGGCAGCGGGACTGAAAAATGGCTACGAGCATTACTTC.

The chain is built from TRBV7-8 and TRBJ2-2; perhaps TRBD1 as D (6 bases). CDR3 length: 18 residues. Germline V gives CDR1 SGHVS, CDR2 FQNEAQ. V lost 5 bases to trimming and J lost 5 bases, with 24 bases between them. The CDR3 reads CASSPRQRDTKRTGELFF. The CDR3 region has the DNA TGTGCCAGCAGCCCAAGACAGAGGGACACCAAGAGGACCGGGGAGCTGTTTTTT.

This clonotype was observed once. The chain couples TRBV20-1 to TRBJ2-1; no definite D call. The CDR3 consists of 14 residues. In germline, CDR1 is DFQATT, CDR2 SNEGSKA (reference sequence). Between the trimmed V and J ends, which lost 2 bases and 6 bases, there was a span of 14 bases. CDR3 nucleotide sequence: TGCAGTGCTAGACGTGGGTCTGGGCTCAATGAGCAGTTCTTC. Encoded protein: CSARRGSGLNEQFF.

The chain couples TRBV19 to TRBJ1-6; D is possibly TRBD1 (5 bases). V lost 6 bases and J 7 bases, leaving 13 bases between the germline ends. The CDR3 totals 14 residues. Germline lookup yields CDR1 LNHDA and CDR2 SQIVND (reference sequence). The CDR3 region is CASRIGATNSPLHF. The CDR3 nucleotides are TGTGCCAGTAGGATCGGGGCGACCAATTCACCCCTCCACTTT. Full variable domain (rest looked up from reference TRBV19 and TRBJ1-6): DGGITQSPKYLFRKEGQNVTLSCEQNLNHDAMYWYRQDPGQGLRLIYYSQIVNDFQKGDIAEGYSVSREKKESFPLTVTSAQKNPTAFYLCASRIGATNSPLHFGNGTRLTVT.

This clonotype has only a few counts. The chain uses TRBV6-1 and TRBJ1-1, with 9 bases lining up with TRBD1. CDR1 and CDR2 from the germline V gene are MNHNS and SASEGT. J lost 10 bases, V lost 6 bases, and 18 bases had no gene match. The CDR3 contains 16 residues. The CDR3 region is CASSRQGGHRGDGAFF. The CDR3 bases are TGTGCCAGCAGCCGACAGGGGGGCCACCGCGGGGATGGAGCTTTCTTT.